There are a few counts of the clone carrying this T cell receptor (beta chain). Its antigen is unknown. The sample is drawn from a study of CD8 T cells in ankylosing spondylitis. The TCR beta libraries were generated through quantitative 5'-RACE incorporating molecular barcodes. TCRdb fed the 5' RACE reads into MiXCR, producing one record per CDR3 protein. The table includes hundreds of thousands of distinct CDR3 sequences, 25% to 30% detected once. The CDR3 runs 11 residues. The germline CDR1 and CDR2 sequences are SGHNT and YENEEA. Trimming left V 1 base short and J 8 bases short, with 5 bases between. Findings and caveats of the study: Some of the motif variants had earlier been found in reactive arthritis patients' fluid and blood. Matched synovial fluid from ankylosing spondylitis patients was reported to be enriched for disease-linked clones. Among TCR beta sequences, a motif of several highly homologous variants appeared characteristic of ankylosing spondylitis blood.

The source material was blood, either unsorted or a sorted T cell fraction (not recorded which). This chain connects TRBV11-3 to TRBJ1-1; the D is unclear. The clonotype was recovered from a male donor with ankylosing spondylitis. The CDR3 sequence is CASSLGYEAFF. CDR3 in DNA: TGTGCCAGCAGCTTAGGTTACGAAGCTTTCTTT. The full variable domain, in which reference TRBV11-3 and TRBJ1-1 provide the parts outside the CDR3, is EAGVVQSPRYKIIEKKQPVAFWCNPISGHNTLYWYLQNLGQGPELLIRYENEEAVDDSQLPKDRFSAERLKGVDSTLKIQPAELGDSAVYLCASSLGYEAFFGQGTRLTVV.